This T cell receptor (beta chain) stems from a study of OX40 agonist ivuxolimab in advanced cancers. Study-level information: The patients' treatment was ivuxolimab, an agonistic anti-OX40 (CD134) antibody.

Germline values: CDR1 MRHNA, CDR2 SNTAGT. With 8 bases clipped from V and 4 bases from J, the junction kept 10 bases outside the gene matches. This CDR3 region has 16 residues. For this clone: As yet, its antigen is unknown.

Overall study findings and caveats: Among the least clonally expanded were partial responders at 0.1-3.0 mg/kg. Also showing low normalized T-cell clonal expansion were some of the nonresponders. In the 0.1 to 3.0 mg/kg range, CD4+ and CD8+ blood T cells had expanded clonally by week 6.

The table came from immunoSEQ multiplex PCR; TCRdb's copy has only in-frame clones and leaves some out. The table shows roughly 62,000 clones, with about 83% occurring only once. The sequencing used CD4+ or CD8+ T cells sorted from blood, collected in a trial of the OX40 agonist ivuxolimab. This TCR was recovered from an adult with an advanced solid tumor such as melanoma, head and neck, liver or kidney cancer. V gene TRBV6-4 combines with J gene TRBJ1-5; 11 positions agree with TRBD1. The CDR3 DNA follows: TGTGCCAGCGGGGGACAGGGGGTGGATGGAAATCAGCCCCAGCATTTT. Protein sequence: CASGGQGVDGNQPQHF.